This T cell receptor (beta chain) came from a study of shared clonotypes between healthy human individuals. Germline values: CDR1 LNHDA, CDR2 SQIVND (reference sequence). This CDR3 is 16 amino acids long. The protocol was immunoSEQ multiplex PCR, while the TCRdb copy is restricted to in-frame clones and leaves out a portion. The table lists some 650,000 clones, approximately 97% of them singletons. This clone appeared a single time. The receptor was derived from a woman between 25 and 40 years old in good health. Input material: naive CD4+ T cells sorted from blood. Subset denoted: CD45RA+ positively selected. The chain couples TRBV19 to TRBJ2-5, with D perhaps given as TRBD1 or TRBD2 (6 bases each). TRBJ2-7 explains the end of the DNA better; the J call may be wrong. As DNA, the CDR3 is TGTGCCAGTAGCCGGGGGCTTAGCGGTACCCCCGACGAGCAGTACTTC. It yields the protein CASSRGLSGTPDEQYF.